These 17 T cell receptor beta chains were sequenced from one sample in a study of PD-1 blockade in classical Hodgkin lymphoma. Noted time point: cycle 4 day 1 (C4D1), after 6 weeks of nivolumab. Every single patient, without exception, relapsed after autologous stem cell transplantation, and brentuximab vedotin exposure varied. Assay: immunoSEQ multiplex PCR; the TCRdb copy retains only in-frame clones and omits some. This repertoire shows tens of thousands of clones, roughly 85% found once; its top ten account for about 8%. The input for sequencing was peripheral blood mononuclear cells (PBMCs), taken before the fourth cycle of nivolumab. These receptors were taken from a human donor with classical Hodgkin lymphoma.

This clone has just a few counts. This chain uses TRBV5-1 with TRBJ1-5; D is unclear. V was pared by 4 bases and J by 9 bases, with 17 bases between. Germline V gene sequence: CDR1 SGHRS, CDR2 YFSETQ. The CDR3 runs to 14 residues. The CDR3 DNA is TGCGCCAGCAGCCCCTCGGGAACTCAAACGCCCCAGCATTTT. Translated: CASSPSGTQTPQHF.

This clone has only a few counts. CDR3 nucleotide sequence: TGTGCCAGCTCACCCTTACCGGGAGAGCAGTTCTTC. It encodes CASSPLPGEQFF. The chain employs TRBV18 and TRBJ2-1; D perhaps matches TRBD2 (5 bases). The germline gives CDR1 KGHSH, CDR2 LQKENI. The CDR3 spans 12 residues. V dropped 3 bases and J dropped 10 bases, with 10 bases sitting between them.

In this sample, this clone turned up a few times. The V and J genes are TRBV19 and TRBJ1-6, with 7 bases matching TRBD1. The V and J ends lost 3 bases and 8 bases, in that order; junction bases with no gene match: 4. The V gene's germline CDR1 is LNHDA and CDR2 SQIVND (reference sequence). The CDR3 runs to 14 residues. CDR3 in DNA: TGTGCCAGTAGTATTAGAGGGGGCTATTCACCCCTCCACTTT. Translation gives CASSIRGGYSPLHF.

This clone is a singleton in its sample. The genes are TRBV9 and TRBJ1-4; 9 bases are a match to TRBD1. Germline CDR1 reads SGDLS; CDR2 reads YYNGEE. CDR3 length equals 15 residues. Losses at the gene ends were 4 bases for V and 8 bases for J; bases not matched to a gene: 9. DNA of the CDR3: TGTGCCAGCAGCACCAGGGGGACAGGGTACGAAAAACTGTTTTTT. It specifies CASSTRGTGYEKLFF.

The chain couples TRBV29-1 to TRBJ1-4; D gene ambiguous. Germline V CDR1 and CDR2: SQVTM, ANQGSEA. Trimming stripped 7 bases from V and 6 bases from J, with 12 bases between. The CDR3 length is 12 residues. CDR3 amino acids: CSGHHGDEKLFF. In nucleotides, the CDR3 is TGCAGCGGACATCATGGAGATGAAAAACTGTTTTTT. Supplemented by reference TRBV29-1 and TRBJ1-4, the full variable domain reads SAVISQKPSRDICQRGTSLTIQCQVDSQVTMMFWYRQQPGQSLTLIATANQGSEATYESGFVIDKFPISRPNLTFSTLTVSNMSPEDSSIYLCSGHHGDEKLFFGSGTQLSVL.

The chain couples TRBV4-1 to TRBJ1-5; perhaps TRBD1 as D (6 bases). The CDR3 has 15 residues. Trimming cost V 4 bases and J 4 bases, with 14 bases left between them. Germline V gene data show CDR1 as MGHRA and CDR2 as YSYEKL. Here the CDR3 reads CASSPNEQGNQPQHF. In DNA, the CDR3 is TGCGCCAGCAGCCCGAATGAACAGGGTAATCAGCCCCAGCATTTT.

The chain employs TRBV6-5 and TRBJ1-1; D may be TRBD1 (6 bases). Germline V CDR1 and CDR2: MNHEY, SVGAGI. V was cut by 6 bases and J by 1 base, with 15 bases left in between. CDR3 length equals 15 residues. CDR3 loop: CASRGTGTQNTEAFF. CDR3 sequence (DNA): TGTGCCAGCAGGGGTACAGGGACCCAGAACACTGAAGCTTTCTTT.

The rearrangement uses TRBV9 and TRBJ1-6; D might be TRBD1 (5 bases). CDR3 length: 16 amino acids. CDR1 is SGDLS and CDR2 is YYNGEE in the germline V gene. V shed 3 bases and J shed 8 bases, with 18 bases lying between them. CDR3 nucleotide sequence: TGTGCCAGCAGCGCCAGGGTTGGGCCCGGTGATTCACCCCTCCACTTT. Translated, it gives CASSARVGPGDSPLHF.

The genes are TRBV5-1 and TRBJ1-3, with D hard to call. Germline CDR1 and CDR2: SGHRS and YFSETQ. The V gene lost 4 bases and the J gene lost 2 bases, with 7 bases spanning the gap. CDR3 length equals 13 residues. The CDR3 sequence: CASSPATGNTIYF. The DNA for the CDR3 is TGCGCCAGCAGCCCAGCGACTGGAAACACCATATATTTT.

This clone was recorded once. V and J are TRBV28 and TRBJ2-3; 10 bases align to TRBD2. Germline CDR1 reads MDHEN; CDR2 reads SYDVKM. This CDR3 spans 15 amino acids. The V and J ends lost 7 bases and 2 bases, in that order; junction bases with no gene match: 6. The CDR3 loop is CASMLAGAPTDTQYF. The CDR3 DNA reads TGTGCCAGCATGCTAGCGGGGGCCCCCACAGATACGCAGTATTTT.

The rearrangement links TRBV7-6 to TRBJ2-2; 7 bases match TRBD2. The CDR3 sequence is 14 residues long. With V trimmed by 5 bases and J by 6 bases, 6 bases remained unmatched. Looked up from germline, CDR1 is SGHVS and CDR2 is FNYEAQ. The CDR3 nucleotides are TGTGCCAGCAGCCTGGGAGGGGTGGCCGGGGAGCTGTTTTTT. Translated: CASSLGGVAGELFF.

The chain joins TRBV5-1 to TRBJ1-4; unclear D gene. Germline assignment: CDR1 SGHRS and CDR2 YFSETQ. CDR3 length equals 14 residues. V lost 2 bases and J lost 7, with 12 bases in between. The DNA for the CDR3 is TGCGCCAGCAGCTTCGGTCGTGGGCGTGAAAAACTGTTTTTT. Protein: CASSFGRGREKLFF.

The genes are TRBV7-9 and TRBJ2-7, with D possibly TRBD2 on 5 matching bases. The CDR3 covers 12 residues. V lost 5 bases and J 6 bases, leaving 11 bases between the germline ends. CDR1 SEHNR and CDR2 FQNEAQ come from the germline V gene (reference sequence). The CDR3 DNA reads as TGTGCCAGCAGCCTGACGGCGGGCGAGCAGTACTTC. Its translation is CASSLTAGEQYF.

V gene TRBV20-1 combines with J gene TRBJ2-1, with D unresolved. Germline V lookup: CDR1 DFQATT, CDR2 SNEGSKA (reference sequence). The CDR3 loop spans 9 amino acids. The CDR3 sequence: CRPRDEQFF. CDR3 bases: TGCAGGCCCCGGGATGAGCAGTTCTTC.

The genes are TRBV6-1 and TRBJ2-2; 10 bases line up with TRBD1. V was clipped by 6 bases and J by 7 bases; unmatched bases: 8. This CDR3 region has 15 residues. Per the germline V gene, CDR1 is MNHNS and CDR2 is SASEGT. DNA for the CDR3: TGTGCCAGCAGAGCTGACAGGGGGCAAGTCGGGGAGCTGTTTTTT. Its protein is CASRADRGQVGELFF.

This sequence joins TRBV14 and TRBJ2-1; the D gene is possibly TRBD1 (6 bases). CDR1 is SGHDN, CDR2 FVKESK, per germline. The CDR3 runs 15 residues. V dropped 2 bases and J dropped 7 bases, with 15 bases sitting between them. CDR3: CASSQWQGIRNEQFF. CDR3 bases: TGTGCCAGCAGCCAATGGCAGGGGATTAGAAATGAGCAGTTCTTC.

The gene calls are TRBV6-6 and TRBJ2-5; 10 positions match TRBD2. Trimming took 2 bases from V and 1 from J; bases not matched to a gene: 4. The V gene's germline CDR1 is MNHNY and CDR2 SVGAGI (reference sequence). CDR3 size: 16 residues. This CDR3 is CASSYPPSGGQETQYF. CDR3 sequence (DNA): TGTGCCAGCAGTTACCCACCTAGCGGGGGCCAAGAGACCCAGTACTTC.